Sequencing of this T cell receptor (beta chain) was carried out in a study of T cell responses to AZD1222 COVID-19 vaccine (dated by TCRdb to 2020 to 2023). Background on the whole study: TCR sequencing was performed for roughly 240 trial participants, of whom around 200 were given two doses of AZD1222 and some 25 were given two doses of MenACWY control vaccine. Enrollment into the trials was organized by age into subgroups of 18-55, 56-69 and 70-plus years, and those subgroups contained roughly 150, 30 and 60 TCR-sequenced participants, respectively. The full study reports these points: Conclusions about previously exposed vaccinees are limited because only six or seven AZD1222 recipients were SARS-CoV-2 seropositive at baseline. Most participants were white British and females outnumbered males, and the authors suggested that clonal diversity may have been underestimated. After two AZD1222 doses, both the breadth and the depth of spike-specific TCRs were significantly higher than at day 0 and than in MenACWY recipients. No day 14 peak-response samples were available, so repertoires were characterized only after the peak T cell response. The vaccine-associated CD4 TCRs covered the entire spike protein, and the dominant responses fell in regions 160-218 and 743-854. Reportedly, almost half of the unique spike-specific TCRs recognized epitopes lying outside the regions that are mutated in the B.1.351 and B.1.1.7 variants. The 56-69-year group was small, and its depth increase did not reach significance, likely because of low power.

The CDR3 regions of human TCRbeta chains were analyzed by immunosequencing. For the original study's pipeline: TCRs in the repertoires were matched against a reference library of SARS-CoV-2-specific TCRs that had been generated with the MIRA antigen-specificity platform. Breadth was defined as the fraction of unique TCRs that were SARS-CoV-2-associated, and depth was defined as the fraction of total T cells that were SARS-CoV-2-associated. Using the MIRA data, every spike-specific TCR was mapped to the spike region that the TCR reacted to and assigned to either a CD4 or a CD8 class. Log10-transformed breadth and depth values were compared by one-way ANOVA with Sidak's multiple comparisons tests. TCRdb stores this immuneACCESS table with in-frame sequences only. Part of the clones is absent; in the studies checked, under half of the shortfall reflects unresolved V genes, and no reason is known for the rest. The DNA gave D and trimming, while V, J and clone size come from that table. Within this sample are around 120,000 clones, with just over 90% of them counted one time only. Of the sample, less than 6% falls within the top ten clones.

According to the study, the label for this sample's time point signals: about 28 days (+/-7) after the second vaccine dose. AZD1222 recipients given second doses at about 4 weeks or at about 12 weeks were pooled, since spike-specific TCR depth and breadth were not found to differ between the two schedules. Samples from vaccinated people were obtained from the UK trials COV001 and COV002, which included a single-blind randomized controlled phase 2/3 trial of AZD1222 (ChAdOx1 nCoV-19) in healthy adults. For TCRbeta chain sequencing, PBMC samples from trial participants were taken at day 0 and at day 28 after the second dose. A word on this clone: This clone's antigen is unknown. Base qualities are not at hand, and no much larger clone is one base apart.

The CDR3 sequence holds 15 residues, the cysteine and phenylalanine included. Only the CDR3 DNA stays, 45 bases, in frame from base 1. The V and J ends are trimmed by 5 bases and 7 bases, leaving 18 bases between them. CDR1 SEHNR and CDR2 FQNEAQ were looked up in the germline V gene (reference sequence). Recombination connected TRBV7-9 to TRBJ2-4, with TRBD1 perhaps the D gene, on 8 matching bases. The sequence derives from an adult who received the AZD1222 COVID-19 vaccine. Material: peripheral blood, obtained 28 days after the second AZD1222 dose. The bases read TGTGCCAGCAGCCCGCGGACAGGGAGGGGGAACATTCAGTACTTC. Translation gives CASSPRTGRGNIQYF.